These 9 T cell receptor beta chains were all obtained from the same sample, sequenced in a study of beta chain features in type 1 diabetes. Reverse transcription of all isolated RNA meant that expressed TCRB transcripts were sequenced. Some clones are missing from TCRdb's copy, which holds only in-frame ones; the method was immunoSEQ multiplex PCR. This table holds approximately 400,000 clones, roughly 16% found once. The sample comprised naive CD4+ T cells from blood. The receptors were gathered from a woman between 18 and 29 years old in good health.

This clone was recorded once. This chain joins TRBV5-1 and TRBJ1-2, with 9 positions matching TRBD1. Unmatched junction bases numbered 4, after V lost 3 bases and J lost 4 bases. The CDR3 runs 14 residues. From germline, CDR1 is SGHRS and CDR2 YFSETQ. The CDR3 protein is CASSSGDRVYGYTF. CDR3 DNA sequence: TGCGCCAGCAGCTCGGGGGACAGGGTCTATGGCTACACCTTC. The entire variable domain, with the rest obtained from reference TRBV5-1 and TRBJ1-2, is as follows: KAGVTQTPRYLIKTRGQQVTLSCSPISGHRSVSWYQQTPGQGLQFLFEYFSETQRNKGNFPGRFSGRQFSNSRSEMNVSTLELGDSALYLCASSSGDRVYGYTFGSGTRLTVV.

CDR3 sequence reads: CASSLVDGRGTEAFF. CDR3 nucleotides: TGTGCCAGCAGCTTAGTAGACGGCCGGGGGACTGAAGCTTTCTTT. The chain employs TRBV7-3 and TRBJ1-1; a possible D gene is TRBD1 (5 bases). The CDR3 contains 15 residues. The V end lost 2 bases, the J end lost 5 bases, and 15 bases lay between the germline ends. The germline gives CDR1 SGHTA, CDR2 FQGTGA.

This clone was counted only a few times. The V gene is TRBV2, the J gene TRBJ2-1; possible D gene TRBD2, 6 bases. The germline gives CDR1 SNHLY, CDR2 FYNNEI. The ends were cut back, 8 bases at V and 7 bases at J, with 18 bases in the middle. The CDR3 extends over 14 amino acids. The CDR3 region is CASGRDVRGNEQFF. The CDR3 DNA follows: TGTGCCAGCGGCCGGGACGTCCGGGGGAATGAGCAGTTCTTC.

Worth noting for this clone: The sample holds other DNA sequences that translate to the same CDR3. The V gene is TRBV19, the J gene TRBJ2-3, with 7 nucleotides matching TRBD2. The CDR3 has 14 residues. Germline CDR1 and CDR2: LNHDA and SQIVND (reference sequence). With V trimmed by 6 bases and J by 0 bases, 3 bases remained unmatched. The CDR3 loop reads CASSSGTSTDTQYF. CDR3 nucleotide sequence: TGTGCCAGTAGCAGCGGGACTAGCACAGATACGCAGTATTTT.

V usage is TRBV20-1 and J usage is TRBJ2-7, with D uncertain. Germline V lookup: CDR1 DFQATT, CDR2 SNEGSKA (reference sequence). Trimming stripped 5 bases from V and 4 bases from J, with 9 bases between. CDR3 length: 11 residues. This CDR3 reads CSAPHSYEQYF. CDR3 nucleotide sequence: TGCAGTGCTCCACATTCATACGAGCAGTACTTC.

This clone showed up just a few times. The rearrangement links TRBV15 to TRBJ2-7; 9 positions match TRBD1. The CDR3 has 16 residues. CDR1 and CDR2 (germline): LNHNV, YYDKDF (reference sequence). The junction had 9 bases not matched to a gene; V was cut back by 3 bases and J by 3 bases. CDR3: CATSSHGADRGYEQYF. The CDR3 nucleotides are TGTGCCACCAGCAGCCATGGGGCGGACAGGGGCTACGAGCAGTACTTC.

The rearrangement links TRBV29-1 to TRBJ2-1; maybe TRBD1 (6 bases). The CDR3 has 14 amino acids. Germline CDR1 is SQVTM and CDR2 is ANQGSEA. V lost 7 bases and J 3 bases, leaving 16 bases between the germline ends. CDR3 coding DNA: TGCAGCGGTACCGGGACAAACCTCTACAATGAGCAGTTCTTC. Protein sequence: CSGTGTNLYNEQFF.

This clone has just one count. The rearrangement uses TRBV5-1 and TRBJ1-5, with D possibly matching TRBD1 (6 bases). CDR3 length: 15 amino acids. V lost 3 bases and J lost 0, with 10 bases in between. Germline CDR1 SGHRS, CDR2 YFSETQ. The CDR3 nucleotides read TGCGCCAGCAGCTGGGCAGGGGATAGCAATCAGCCCCAGCATTTT. It yields the protein CASSWAGDSNQPQHF. The complete variable domain, with remaining parts taken from reference TRBV5-1 and TRBJ1-5, reads KAGVTQTPRYLIKTRGQQVTLSCSPISGHRSVSWYQQTPGQGLQFLFEYFSETQRNKGNFPGRFSGRQFSNSRSEMNVSTLELGDSALYLCASSWAGDSNQPQHFGDGTRLSIL.

The chain has TRBV27 and TRBJ1-2; TRBD1 matches at 9 bases. The CDR3 runs 14 residues. V shed 5 bases, J shed 5 bases, and the junction held 6 bases outside the gene matches. The germline V gene has CDR1 MNHEY and CDR2 SMNVEV (reference sequence). The CDR3 coding sequence is TGTGCCAGCAGTCCCGGACAGGGGATGTATGGCTACACCTTC. Translation: CASSPGQGMYGYTF.